Below, 24 T cell receptor beta chains from the same sample are listed, as sequenced in a study of Ad26.COV2.S vaccination and SARS-CoV-2 variants. Treatment defined: roughly 19 received Ad26.COV2.S at low or high dose, single or two shots; 5 received placebo; per-sample allocation not given. After the first vaccine or placebo injection, samples were drawn on day 63. The method was immunoSEQ multiplex PCR; TCRdb's version includes in-frame clones alone and lacks a portion of them. The repertoire holds about 240,000 clones, with 70% to 90% as singletons. The sequences come from peripheral blood, collected in a trial of Ad26.COV2.S vaccine versus placebo. The receptors here all came from a person aged 18 to 65 who received the Ad26.COV2.S COVID-19 vaccine or a placebo.

The chain carries TRBV10-2 and TRBJ2-1; unclear D gene. Trimming pared 10 bases from V and 4 bases from J, leaving 14 bases between. The CDR3 consists of 13 residues. Looked up from germline, CDR1 is WSHSY and CDR2 is SAAADI. Here the CDR3 reads CATSGPPYNEQFF. CDR3 DNA: TGCGCCACCTCGGGCCCCCCGTACAATGAGCAGTTCTTC.

The CDR3 bases are TGTGCCAGCAGACAGGGGGCAGGAGTTCCACAGTACTTC. Translating gives CASRQGAGVPQYF. The chain links TRBV11-2 to TRBJ2-4; 9 nucleotides match TRBD1. Losses at the gene ends were 6 bases for V and 13 bases for J; bases not matched to a gene: 10. Germline values: CDR1 SGHAT, CDR2 FQNNGV. The CDR3 consists of 13 residues.

The chain couples TRBV30 to TRBJ1-2; D call uncertain. From germline, CDR1 is GTSNPN and CDR2 SVGIG (reference sequence). The V end lost 8 bases, the J end lost 8 bases, and 18 bases lay between the germline ends. The CDR3 runs to 12 residues. The CDR3 nucleotides are TGTGCCGGGCACACCGCCCGCGGCGGCTACACCTTC. Encoded protein: CAGHTARGGYTF.

The chain couples TRBV28 to TRBJ2-5; a possible D gene is TRBD1 (5 bases). Trimming cost V 6 bases and J 1 base, with 9 bases left between them. This CDR3 is built from 13 residues. Looked up from germline, CDR1 is MDHEN and CDR2 is SYDVKM. CDR3 amino acids: CASSPDSQETQYF. The CDR3 coding sequence is TGTGCCAGCAGCCCTGACAGCCAAGAGACCCAGTACTTC.

This chain uses TRBV24-1 with TRBJ2-3; perhaps TRBD1 as D (6 bases). CDR3 length equals 15 residues. The germline V gene has CDR1 KGHDR and CDR2 SFDVKD. V lost 4 bases and J 5 bases, leaving 15 bases between the germline ends. CDR3 protein: CATSEQGFEIDTQYF. The CDR3 DNA is TGTGCCACCAGTGAACAGGGATTTGAGATAGATACGCAGTATTTT.

The chain uses TRBV9 and TRBJ2-1, with 7 bases matching TRBD2. CDR1 SGDLS and CDR2 YYNGEE come from the germline V gene. The trim removed 0 bases at V and 4 bases at J, leaving 10 bases unmatched. CDR3 length equals 17 residues. CDR3 DNA: TGTGCCAGCAGCGTAGGAGCCAGCGGGATGGGTTACAATGAGCAGTTCTTC. This sequence encodes CASSVGASGMGYNEQFF. Filled out from reference TRBV9 and TRBJ2-1, the complete variable domain reads DSGVTQTPKHLITATGQRVTLRCSPRSGDLSVYWYQQSLDQGLQFLIQYYNGEERAKGNILERFSAQQFPDLHSELNLSSLELGDSALYFCASSVGASGMGYNEQFFGPGTRLTVL.

This sequence joins TRBV28 and TRBJ1-2, with 8 bases matching TRBD1. J gave up 7 bases and V 2 bases, and 9 bases lay outside the gene matches. CDR1 is MDHEN, CDR2 SYDVKM, per germline. The CDR3 totals 15 residues. The CDR3 spells CASSLGQGGLGGYTF. Here the CDR3 DNA reads TGTGCCAGCAGTTTAGGACAGGGCGGTCTAGGTGGCTACACCTTC.

This chain joins TRBV7-8 and TRBJ2-7; D is unresolved. This CDR3 has 17 amino acids. In germline, CDR1 is SGHVS, CDR2 FQNEAQ. Trimming left V 1 base short and J 4 bases short, with 20 bases between. The chain's CDR3 is CASSLVISTTADYEQYF. The CDR3 coding sequence is TGTGCCAGCAGCTTAGTAATCTCCACGACTGCTGATTACGAGCAGTACTTC.

CDR3 amino acids: CASSLADTQYF. For the CDR3, the DNA is TGTGCCAGCAGTTTGGCAGATACGCAGTATTTT. The J gene is TRBJ2-3, the V gene TRBV2; D gene uncertain. The CDR3 contains 11 residues. The germline CDR1 and CDR2 sequences are SNHLY and FYNNEI. V was cut by 5 bases and J by 4 bases, with 4 bases left in between.

The rearrangement uses TRBV5-1 and TRBJ2-1; D possibly uses TRBD1 or TRBD2 (5 bases each). V dropped 2 bases and J dropped 10 bases, with 10 bases sitting between them. Germline CDR1 SGHRS, CDR2 YFSETQ. CDR3 size: 12 residues. The CDR3 reads CASSFGGPEQFF. As DNA, the CDR3 is TGCGCCAGCAGCTTTGGGGGACCGGAGCAGTTCTTC.

The chain joins TRBV7-8 to TRBJ2-7; 8 bases are a match to TRBD1. CDR1 and CDR2 (germline): SGHVS, FQNEAQ. The J segment lost 2 bases and the V segment lost 5 bases, leaving 5 bases of the junction unmatched. This CDR3 is built from 14 residues. For the CDR3, the DNA is TGTGCCAGCAGCCAACAACAGGGGGCCTACGAGCAGTACTTC. Translated, it gives CASSQQQGAYEQYF.

V is TRBV7-3 and J is TRBJ1-1; 8 positions match TRBD1. The V segment lost 5 bases and the J segment 3 bases; nucleotides outside the gene matches: 5. The CDR3 runs to 14 residues. Germline V gives CDR1 SGHTA, CDR2 FQGTGA. CDR3 sequence (DNA): TGTGCCAGCAGCATACAGGGGGGTCACACTGAAGCTTTCTTT. Translation gives CASSIQGGHTEAFF.

DNA for the CDR3: TGTGCCTGGGACCAGGACATTGCCTACGAGCAGTACTTC. This gives the protein CAWDQDIAYEQYF. The chain links TRBV30 to TRBJ2-7; D is possibly TRBD1 (5 bases). From germline, CDR1 is GTSNPN and CDR2 SVGIG (reference sequence). Trimming removed 5 bases at V and 2 bases at J, with 13 bases between. The CDR3 totals 13 residues.

Here the CDR3 DNA reads TGTGCCAGCAGATCAAGGGGGCCCTTAGCCAAAAACATTCAGTACTTC. This encodes CASRSRGPLAKNIQYF. V usage is TRBV27 and J usage is TRBJ2-4; 7 nucleotides align to TRBD1. This CDR3 spans 16 amino acids. With 6 bases clipped from V and 0 bases from J, the junction kept 8 bases outside the gene matches. Per germline, CDR1 MNHEY and CDR2 SMNVEV (reference sequence).

The gene calls are TRBV7-2 and TRBJ2-5; weak D call: TRBD2 (7 bases). Deletions cut 1 base from V and 3 bases from J, with 12 bases between. This CDR3 has 15 amino acids. CDR1 is SGHTA and CDR2 is FQGNSA in the germline V gene. The CDR3 protein is CASSLVRGGEETQYF. CDR3 DNA sequence: TGTGCCAGCAGCTTAGTTAGGGGGGGGGAAGAGACCCAGTACTTC. The complete variable domain, with remaining parts taken from reference TRBV7-2 and TRBJ2-5, reads GAGVSQSPSNKVTEKGKDVELRCDPISGHTALYWYRQSLGQGLEFLIYFQGNSAPDKSGLPSDRFSAERTGGSVSTLTIQRTQQEDSAVYLCASSLVRGGEETQYFGPGTRLLVL.

The chain is built from TRBV19 and TRBJ2-2; D ambiguous. The CDR3 has 15 amino acids. Between the trimmed V and J ends, which lost 6 bases and 3 bases, there was a span of 14 bases. The germline V gene encodes CDR1 LNHDA and CDR2 SQIVND (reference sequence). The CDR3 region has the DNA TGTGCCAGTAGGGGCCCCTCGGCGCACACCGGGGAGCTGTTTTTT. Translated: CASRGPSAHTGELFF.

The genes are TRBV5-4 and TRBJ2-5; 16 bases agree with TRBD2. The CDR3 covers 17 residues. CDR1 is SGHNT, CDR2 YYREEE, per germline (reference sequence). Losses at the gene ends were 4 bases for V and 4 bases for J; bases not matched to a gene: 7. CDR3 sequence reads: CASSMGLAGGLGETQYF. The CDR3 nucleotides read TGTGCCAGCAGCATGGGACTAGCGGGGGGGCTGGGAGAGACCCAGTACTTC.

This chain connects TRBV14 to TRBJ2-7; 8 positions match TRBD1. V shed 5 bases and J 5 bases; nucleotides not matched to a gene: 11. Germline V gene data show CDR1 as SGHDN and CDR2 as FVKESK. The CDR3 spans 15 residues. In DNA form, the CDR3 reads TGTGCCAGCAGCTTCGGCCGGGACAGGCGAGACGAGCAGTACTTC. Protein product: CASSFGRDRRDEQYF.

This chain uses TRBV7-9 with TRBJ2-7; possibly TRBD2 for D (6 bases). This CDR3 has 15 residues. CDR1 and CDR2 (germline): SEHNR, FQNEAQ (reference sequence). V was pared by 1 base and J by 4 bases, with 14 bases between. The CDR3 region has the DNA TGTGCCAGCAGCTTAGGCGGGGCAGTTTATTACGAGCAGTACTTC. This gives the protein CASSLGGAVYYEQYF.

V and J are TRBV3-1 (or the pseudogene TRBV3-2) and TRBJ1-1, with 7 bases that match TRBD1. The V gene end was trimmed by 4 bases and the J gene end by 3 bases; junction bases not matched to a gene: 5. The CDR3 runs to 14 residues. Germline V gives CDR1 LGHDT, CDR2 YNNKEL (reference sequence). The CDR3 sequence is CASSRDTGDTEAFF. DNA for the CDR3: TGTGCCAGCAGCCGAGACACAGGGGACACTGAAGCTTTCTTT.

This chain uses TRBV10-1 with TRBJ2-3; possibly TRBD1 for D (6 bases). Germline V gives CDR1 WNHNN, CDR2 SYGVQD (reference sequence). The CDR3 is 14 residues long. V lost 7 bases and J 6 bases, leaving 17 bases between the germline ends. The CDR3 here is CASKLGHQSDTQYF. The CDR3 bases are TGCGCCAGCAAGCTGGGACACCAATCCGATACGCAGTATTTT.

J is TRBJ2-7 and V is TRBV3-1 (or the pseudogene TRBV3-2); D not certain. The CDR3 sequence is 12 residues long. The germline V gene has CDR1 LGHDT and CDR2 YNNKEL (reference sequence). V was clipped by 4 bases and J by 6 bases, with 10 bases between them. The CDR3 DNA is TGTGCCAGCAGCCCAGAAGGTTCCGAGCAGTACTTC. Amino acids: CASSPEGSEQYF.

This sequence joins TRBV6-6 and TRBJ1-1; 8 bases fit TRBD1. V lost 5 bases and J lost 10; bases outside the gene matches: 12. CDR1 is MNHNY and CDR2 is SVGAGI in the germline V gene (reference sequence). The CDR3 length is 14 residues. The CDR3 nucleotides are TGTGCCAGCAGTGCGGGACAGGACCCTGTTGGAGCTTTCTTT. It is translated as CASSAGQDPVGAFF.

This chain uses TRBV24-1 with TRBJ2-1; perhaps TRBD2 as D (6 bases). Germline V lookup: CDR1 KGHDR, CDR2 SFDVKD. Between the trimmed V and J ends, which lost 3 bases and 7 bases, there was a span of 15 bases. The CDR3 length is 15 residues. CDR3 in DNA: TGTGCCACCAGTGATACCGGGACTTATACTAATGAGCAGTTCTTC. Its translation: CATSDTGTYTNEQFF.